This T cell receptor (beta chain) came from a study of T cell responses to AZD1222 COVID-19 vaccine. A note on this clone: What it binds is unknown.

The study's findings and limits: Sampled repertoires all dated from after the peak T cell response.

TCRdb keeps only in-frame clones here, not all; method: immunoSEQ multiplex PCR. In the table there are 150,000 or so clones, around 90% of which are singletons. Germline V gene sequence: CDR1 SGDLS, CDR2 YYNGEE. CDR3 length: 15 amino acids. With V trimmed by 3 bases and J by 6 bases, 7 bases remained unmatched. The origin of this receptor is an adult in good health. This sample comprised peripheral blood, obtained on day 0 of AZD1222 vaccination. This chain joins TRBV9 and TRBJ2-3; 10 bases map to TRBD2. In nucleotides, the CDR3 is TGTGCCAGCAGCGCAAGCGGGAGGGCCGTCGATACGCAGTATTTT. This sequence encodes CASSASGRAVDTQYF.